This T cell receptor (beta chain) was sequenced for a study of Graves' ophthalmopathy and Graves' hyperthyroidism. Germline V gene data show CDR1 as LNHNV and CDR2 as YYDKDF (reference sequence). Trimming cost V 1 base and J 4 bases; bases outside gene matches: 5. The CDR3 is 16 amino acids. As the template, RNA transcripts were used to amplify TCR beta CDR3 regions. Second-round multiplex PCR came after a first-round RT-PCR that employed HTBI primers. TCRdb reanalysed the multiplex PCR reads using MiXCR and keeps one entry per CDR3 protein. The data show more than 550,000 distinct CDR3 sequences, with over 40% seen just once and over 2.5% held by the top ten.

The sequenced material came from peripheral blood. This chain uses TRBV15 with TRBJ2-5; TRBD1 matches 11 bases. This sequence was found in an adult man with Graves' ophthalmopathy. The CDR3: CATSRVGQGVAETQYF. The CDR3 DNA reads TGTGCCACCAGCAGAGTGGGACAGGGGGTTGCAGAGACCCAGTACTTC.